The rows below give T cell receptor beta chains drawn from one sample of a study of shared clonotypes between healthy human individuals. Method: immunoSEQ multiplex PCR; TCRdb's copy keeps in-frame clones and lacks some. The sample contains roughly 1.5 million clones, roughly 98% of which appear only once. The specimen was naive CD4+ T cells sorted from blood. The receptor set was obtained from a man aged 30 to 39 in good health. Both conserved end residues are part of each CDR3. The D gene is left open where the match is weak. Some rows have no size entry. The others give once, few or many, or a class for an expanded clone.

size: -
D: TRBD1
V: TRBV6-1
J: TRBJ2-3
length: 13
DNA: TGTGCCAGCAGATTGACAGGGGCAGATACGCAGTATTTT
CDR3: CASRLTGADTQYF

size: -
D: TRBD2
V: TRBV29-1
J: TRBJ2-1
length: 13
DNA: TGCAGCGGTAGCGGGATAATACCAAATGAGCAGTTCTTC
CDR3: CSGSGIIPNEQFF

size: -
D: -
V: TRBV5-5
J: TRBJ2-1
length: 15
DNA: TGTGCCAGCAGCTCCGGACCGAGCTCCTACAATGAGCAGTTCTTC
CDR3: CASSSGPSSYNEQFF

size: -
D: -
V: TRBV21-1
J: TRBJ2-7
length: 16
DNA: TGTGCCAGCAGCAAAGAGTCTTTGGCTAGCGGATACGAGCAGTACTTC
CDR3: CASSKESLASGYEQYF

size: -
D: -
V: TRBV7-9
J: TRBJ2-1
length: 14
DNA: TGTGCCAGCAGCTTATTCAGTTCCTACAATGAGCAGTTCTTC
CDR3: CASSLFSSYNEQFF

size: -
D: -
V: TRBV18
J: TRBJ2-5
length: 12
DNA: TGTGCCAGCTCAGATAGTTCGAAGACCCAGTACTTC
CDR3: CASSDSSKTQYF

size: -
D: -
V: TRBV2
J: TRBJ2-7
length: 12
DNA: TGTGCCAGCAGTCAGGAATGGGGCGAGCAGTACTTC
CDR3: CASSQEWGEQYF

size: -
D: TRBD2
V: TRBV10-3
J: TRBJ2-7
length: 14
DNA: TGTGCCATCAGCGGACTAGCGGATACCTACGAGCAGTACTTC
CDR3: CAISGLADTYEQYF

size: few
D: -
V: TRBV21-1
J: TRBJ2-1
length: 18
DNA: TGTGCCAGCAGCAGGGGGCCGGCAGCGGGAAACGTGGTAGATGAGCAGTTCTTC
CDR3: CASSRGPAAGNVVDEQFF

size: -
D: TRBD2
V: TRBV11-2
J: TRBJ2-5
length: 16
DNA: TGTGCCAGCAGTCGGACTAGCGGGAGATCGCGAGAGACCCAGTACTTC
CDR3: CASSRTSGRSRETQYF

size: -
D: -
V: TRBV5-4
J: TRBJ2-7
length: 15
DNA: TGTGCCAGCAGCAAACCGGGACTCCCCTCCTACGAGCAGTACTTC
CDR3: CASSKPGLPSYEQYF

size: -
D: -
V: TRBV19
J: TRBJ1-1
length: 12
DNA: TGTGCCAGTAGTGTAGCGAACACTGAAGCTTTCTTT
CDR3: CASSVANTEAFF

size: -
D: -
V: TRBV1
J: TRBJ1-2
length: 13
DNA: TGCACCAGCATTGTGCGAAAGACCTATGGCTACACCTTC
CDR3: CTSIVRKTYGYTF

size: -
D: -
V: TRBV18
J: TRBJ1-1
length: 16
DNA: TGTGCCAGCTCGCCAGCCCTGGGACACAAGAACACTGAAGCTTTCTTT
CDR3: CASSPALGHKNTEAFF

size: -
D: -
V: TRBV19
J: TRBJ2-5
length: 15
DNA: TGTGCCAGTAGTGCTCGGGTACACACGGGGGAGACCCAGTACTTC
CDR3: CASSARVHTGETQYF

size: -
D: -
V: TRBV6-6
J: TRBJ2-1
length: 11
DNA: TGTGCCAGCAGTTACACAGCCCAGGCGTTCTTC
CDR3: CASSYTAQAFF

size: -
D: TRBD1
V: TRBV7-8
J: TRBJ1-1
length: 12
DNA: TGTGCCAGCAGCTCAACAGGGGGGGTAGCTTTCTTT
CDR3: CASSSTGGVAFF

size: -
D: -
V: TRBV5-1
J: TRBJ2-7
length: 14
DNA: TGCGCCAGCAGCTTGGCCCAAGGACGGGGGGAGCAGTACTTC
CDR3: CASSLAQGRGEQYF

size: -
D: -
V: TRBV9
J: TRBJ2-3
length: 18
DNA: TGTGCCAGCAGCGCACCCTTGTGGGCCCTCGCGAGCACAGATACGCAGTATTTT
CDR3: CASSAPLWALASTDTQYF

size: -
D: -
V: TRBV27
J: TRBJ2-5
length: 13
DNA: TGTGCCAGCAGTTTTTCCCAACAAGAGACCCAGTACTTC
CDR3: CASSFSQQETQYF

size: -
D: -
V: TRBV10-3
J: TRBJ2-1
length: 15
DNA: TGTGCCATCAGTCTTGGGGGTACCTCCTACAATGAGCAGTTCTTC
CDR3: CAISLGGTSYNEQFF

size: -
D: -
V: TRBV27
J: TRBJ1-2
length: 16
DNA: TGTGCCAGCAGTTTAGGTCCAGGGCGCCCCGACTATGGCTACACCTTC
CDR3: CASSLGPGRPDYGYTF

size: -
D: -
V: TRBV5-1
J: TRBJ2-5
length: 16
DNA: TGCGCCAGCAGCTTGGAATTCGACCTCCCGCGGGAGACCCAGTACTTC
CDR3: CASSLEFDLPRETQYF

size: -
D: -
V: TRBV2
J: TRBJ2-7
length: 10
DNA: TGTGCCAGCGGCGACTACGAGCAGTACTTC
CDR3: CASGDYEQYF

size: -
D: -
V: TRBV4-3
J: TRBJ1-4
length: 13
DNA: TGCGCCAGCAGCCAAGATCCGGGGGAAAAACTGTTTTTT
CDR3: CASSQDPGEKLFF

size: -
D: -
V: TRBV30
J: TRBJ1-4
length: 13
DNA: TGTGCCTGGACAAAAGACAGCTATGAAAAACTGTTTTTT
CDR3: CAWTKDSYEKLFF

size: -
D: -
V: TRBV7-8
J: TRBJ1-2
length: 15
DNA: TGTGCCAGCAGCCCAAGACGGGATAGCACGCGAGGCTACACCTTC
CDR3: CASSPRRDSTRGYTF

size: -
D: -
V: TRBV7-2
J: TRBJ1-1
length: 14
DNA: TGTGCCAGCAGCTTAGGACTCATGAACACTGAAGCTTTCTTT
CDR3: CASSLGLMNTEAFF

size: -
D: TRBD1
V: TRBV18
J: TRBJ2-1
length: 17
DNA: TGTGCCACCTCGTCACTTACCGGGACAGCCCTCGGTGATGAGCAGTTCTTC
CDR3: CATSSLTGTALGDEQFF

size: -
D: -
V: TRBV7-9
J: TRBJ2-5
length: 11
DNA: TGTGCCGGAACTAGCCAAGAGACCCAGTACTTC
CDR3: CAGTSQETQYF

size: -
D: TRBD1
V: TRBV7-6
J: TRBJ2-7
length: 15
DNA: TGTGCCAGCAGTCAACAACCGGGACAGGGTTACGAGCAGTACTTC
CDR3: CASSQQPGQGYEQYF